One sample yielded the 27 T cell receptor beta chains listed below, sequenced in a study of T cells in Graves' hyperthyroidism and ophthalmopathy. Amplification of TCR beta CDR3 regions used RNA as the template. The TCR CDR3 was amplified in a first-round RT-PCR using the HTBI primer set. TCRdb analysed the multiplex PCR reads with MiXCR anew, one entry per CDR3 protein. The repertoire holds approximately 380,000 distinct CDR3 sequences, with roughly 13% as singletons. The sequenced sample was blood. The receptors stem from a man aged 50 to 60 with Graves' ophthalmopathy.

This rearrangement joins TRBV12-3 or TRBV12-4 to TRBJ2-1; TRBD2 aligns across 7 bases. The V segment lost 5 bases and the J segment 3 bases; nucleotides outside the gene matches: 10. The CDR3 sequence is 16 residues long. DNA of the CDR3: TGTGCCAGCAGTAAGACCCGGAGGACTAGCTACAATGAGCAGTTCTTC. This codes for CASSKTRRTSYNEQFF.

The chain employs TRBV5-1 and TRBJ2-1; 12 bases align to TRBD2. J lost 8 bases, V lost 4 bases, and 10 bases had no gene match. Germline CDR1 SGHRS, CDR2 YFSETQ. The CDR3 is 16 amino acids. The CDR3 here is CASSPLAGGQLYEQFF. CDR3 nucleotides: TGCGCCAGCAGCCCCCTAGCGGGAGGGCAGCTCTATGAGCAGTTCTTC.

A remark on this clonotype: One base separates it from a far larger clone, so it is likely a read error. The V and J genes are TRBV7-8 and TRBJ2-7, with D unresolved. This CDR3 has 12 residues. Germline V gene sequence: CDR1 SGHVS, CDR2 FQNEAQ. V was pared by 4 bases and J by 0 bases, with 4 bases between. This CDR3 reads CASSWSSYEQYF. In nucleotides, the CDR3 is TGTGCCAGCAGCTGGAGCTCCTACGAGCAGTACTTC. The complete variable domain, with remaining parts taken from reference TRBV7-8 and TRBJ2-7, reads GAGVSQSPRYKVAKRGQDVALRCDPISGHVSLFWYQQALGQGPEFLTYFQNEAQLDKSGLPSDRFFAERPEGSVSTLKIQRTQQEDSAVYLCASSWSSYEQYFGPGTRLTVT.

A note on this clonotype: With a much larger clone just one base away, this may be a read error. The rearrangement links TRBV24-1 to TRBJ2-1; 12 nucleotides line up with TRBD2. The CDR3 spans 16 residues. CDR1 and CDR2 (germline): KGHDR, SFDVKD. V was clipped by 7 bases and J by 6 bases; unmatched bases: 9. CDR3 DNA: TGTGCCACCAGCGCCCTAGCGGGAGGGCCGACCAATGAGCAGTTCTTC. Protein: CATSALAGGPTNEQFF.

A few counts support this clonotype. The chain recombines TRBV4-1 with TRBJ2-7; D not certain. Germline loops: CDR1 MGHRA, CDR2 YSYEKL. Trimming took 0 bases from V and 4 from J, leaving 4 bases between them. This CDR3 has 12 amino acids. This chain's CDR3 is CASSQDPYEQYF. The CDR3 coding sequence is TGCGCCAGCAGCCAAGATCCTTACGAGCAGTACTTC.

In its sample, this clonotype was seen many times. The chain has TRBV30 and TRBJ1-6; D is unclear. CDR3 length: 14 amino acids. Germline lookup yields CDR1 GTSNPN and CDR2 SVGIG (reference sequence). Trimming took 2 bases from V and 8 from J, leaving 13 bases between them. CDR3 residues: CAWSRSGGYSPLHF. The CDR3, as DNA: TGTGCCTGGAGTAGGTCGGGAGGTTATTCACCCCTCCACTTT.

The chain carries TRBV19 and TRBJ1-1; 7 nucleotides agree with TRBD1. The germline V gene has CDR1 LNHDA and CDR2 SQIVND (reference sequence). This CDR3 is 15 amino acids long. J was trimmed by 0 bases and V by 3 bases; bases with no gene match: 4. The CDR3 DNA follows: TGTGCCAGTAGTATTACAGGGGTGTTGAACACTGAAGCTTTCTTT. Translation: CASSITGVLNTEAFF.

There are many counts of this clonotype. The J gene is TRBJ2-1, the V gene TRBV11-2, with TRBD1 as a possible D gene (6 bases). The V gene lost 5 bases and the J gene lost 8 bases, with 13 bases spanning the gap. Germline V gene data show CDR1 as SGHAT and CDR2 as FQNNGV. This CDR3 contains 13 residues. The CDR3 region is CASSPRGLDEQFF. In DNA, the CDR3 is TGTGCCAGCAGCCCCAGGGGTTTGGATGAGCAGTTCTTC.

The sample holds many counts of this clonotype. The rearrangement joins TRBV20-1 to TRBJ2-7, with TRBD1 identical over 9 bases. The CDR3 has 13 residues. CDR1 and CDR2 from the germline V gene are DFQATT and SNEGSKA (reference sequence). Losses at the gene ends were 0 bases for V and 4 bases for J; bases not matched to a gene: 1. This chain's CDR3 is CSARETGGYEQYF. For the CDR3, the DNA is TGCAGTGCTAGAGAGACAGGGGGGTACGAGCAGTACTTC.

Many counts were recorded for this clonotype. The CDR3 bases are TGTGCCAGCAGCTTAAAACATGGGCGGAGCGCTGAAGCTTTCTTT. Its protein product is CASSLKHGRSAEAFF. The chain couples TRBV11-1 to TRBJ1-1; D remains ambiguous. The V and J ends lost 2 bases and 6 bases respectively, with 16 bases between them. There are 15 residues in the CDR3. Germline V gene sequence: CDR1 SGHAT, CDR2 FQDESV (reference sequence).

V and J are TRBV3-1 and TRBJ1-1, with D unresolved. Trimming shortened V by 4 bases and J by 2 bases, and 14 bases separated the two germline ends. Germline CDR1 LGHDT, CDR2 YNNKEL (reference sequence). The CDR3 is 15 amino acids. The CDR3, as DNA: TGTGCCAGCAGCCGAGCTATGGGTCTCAACACTGAAGCTTTCTTT. It yields the protein CASSRAMGLNTEAFF. Variable domain in full (rest from reference TRBV3-1 and TRBJ1-1): DTAVSQTPKYLVTQMGNDKSIKCEQNLGHDTMYWYKQDSKKFLKIMFSYNNKELIINETVPNRFSPKSPDKAHLNLHINSLELGDSAVYFCASSRAMGLNTEAFFGQGTRLTVV.

This clonotype was detected ten times or more. V gene TRBV30 combines with J gene TRBJ1-1; D is possibly TRBD1 (6 bases). This CDR3 is 12 amino acids long. V lost 3 bases, J lost 5 bases, and 10 bases lay in between. CDR1 and CDR2 (germline): GTSNPN, SVGIG (reference sequence). CDR3 sequence reads: CAWRIRGTEAFF. CDR3 DNA: TGTGCCTGGAGGATCAGGGGTACTGAAGCTTTCTTT.

A remark on this clonotype: A much larger clone is a single base away; this may be a read error. CDR3 residues: CASSPRDGGLFEAFF. CDR3 DNA: TGTGCCAGCAGTCCCCGGGACGGGGGGCTTTTTGAAGCTTTCTTT. The chain carries TRBV27 and TRBJ1-1, with a weak D call TRBD1 (6 bases). CDR1 and CDR2 from the germline V gene are MNHEY and SMNVEV (reference sequence). The length of the CDR3 is 15 residues. Trimming stripped 5 bases from V and 7 bases from J, with 20 bases between.

This clonotype was recorded at least ten times. The V call is TRBV29-1, the J call TRBJ2-3; possibly TRBD2 for D (6 bases). Per germline, CDR1 SQVTM and CDR2 ANQGSEA. The CDR3 loop spans 12 amino acids. Between the trimmed V and J ends, which lost 8 bases and 2 bases, there was a span of 11 bases. The CDR3, as DNA: TGCAGCCTGGTAGCGGTCACAGATACGCAGTATTTT. Translation gives CSLVAVTDTQYF.

Many counts were recorded for this clonotype. The chain joins TRBV20-1 to TRBJ2-7; 11 bases align to TRBD2. The CDR3 is made up of 16 amino acids. Germline-derived CDR1 and CDR2 are DFQATT and SNEGSKA (reference sequence). With 2 bases clipped from V and 0 bases from J, the junction kept 6 bases outside the gene matches. The CDR3 coding sequence is TGCAGTGCTAGATCGGCTAGCGGGAGGACCTCCTACGAGCAGTACTTC. Translated: CSARSASGRTSYEQYF.

This clonotype was counted at least ten times. This rearrangement joins TRBV2 to TRBJ1-5, with D uncertain. The germline V gene encodes CDR1 SNHLY and CDR2 FYNNEI. V lost 3 bases and J 4 bases, leaving 10 bases between the germline ends. The CDR3 is 14 amino acids. This CDR3 is CASSDRTENQPQHF. The CDR3 region has the DNA TGTGCCAGCAGTGACAGGACGGAAAATCAGCCCCAGCATTTT.

V is TRBV18 and J is TRBJ1-6; the D gene is possibly TRBD1 (6 bases). Germline V gene sequence: CDR1 KGHSH, CDR2 LQKENI. Trimming stripped 3 bases from V and 7 bases from J, with 16 bases between. The CDR3 loop spans 16 amino acids. The CDR3 DNA reads as TGTGCCAGCTCACCCCTCGAACAGGGTAGGAATTCACCCCTCCACTTT. It translates to CASSPLEQGRNSPLHF.

This clonotype was counted ten times or more. The rearrangement joins TRBV30 to TRBJ2-7, with TRBD1 identical over 8 bases. This CDR3 is built from 13 residues. The germline CDR1 and CDR2 sequences are GTSNPN and SVGIG (reference sequence). The V gene end was trimmed by 3 bases and the J gene end by 6 bases; junction bases not matched to a gene: 7. CDR3 nucleotide sequence: TGTGCCTGGAGGACAGGGGTGGGACCCGAGCAGTACTTC. Translating gives CAWRTGVGPEQYF.

The chain couples TRBV7-9 to TRBJ2-3, with 12 bases lining up with TRBD2. With 1 base clipped from V and 3 bases from J, the junction kept 5 bases outside the gene matches. The CDR3 spans 17 residues. Germline V gene data show CDR1 as SEHNR and CDR2 as FQNEAQ (reference sequence). The CDR3 region is CASSLGLAGVTTDTQYF. For the CDR3, the DNA is TGTGCCAGCAGCTTAGGACTAGCGGGAGTGACGACAGATACGCAGTATTTT.

Worth noting for this clonotype: A much bigger clone sits one base away, suggesting this may be a read error. V gene TRBV7-6 combines with J gene TRBJ2-3; 7 nucleotides agree with TRBD2. CDR1 and CDR2 (germline): SGHVS, FNYEAQ. This CDR3 comprises 16 residues. CDR3: CAGSLEGGRSTDTQYF. For the CDR3, the DNA is TGTGCCGGCAGCTTAGAAGGCGGGAGAAGCACAGATACGCAGTATTTT.

This clonotype was picked up many times. The chain joins TRBV5-1 to TRBJ1-2; 7 nucleotides align to TRBD1. CDR1 and CDR2 (germline): SGHRS, YFSETQ. The V segment lost 4 bases and the J segment 8 bases; nucleotides outside the gene matches: 8. The CDR3 sequence is 13 residues long. CDR3 DNA: TGCGCCAGCAGCGATCGGACAGGCTGGGGCTACACCTTC. This sequence encodes CASSDRTGWGYTF.

The rearrangement links TRBV7-9 to TRBJ2-1; TRBD2 aligns across 13 bases. Germline CDR1 is SEHNR and CDR2 is FQNEAQ (reference sequence). V lost 0 bases to trimming and J lost 1 base; unmatched junction nucleotides: 12. The CDR3 loop spans 21 amino acids. The CDR3 region has the DNA TGTGCCAGCAGCTTAGCCCGGACTAGCGGGAGAAGCTTTAGTTCCTACAATGAGCAGTTCTTC. This sequence encodes CASSLARTSGRSFSSYNEQFF.

The chain is built from TRBV20-1 and TRBJ2-1; TRBD1 matches 9 bases. V shed 5 bases, J shed 10 bases, and the junction held 12 bases outside the gene matches. This CDR3 has 14 amino acids. Germline values: CDR1 DFQATT, CDR2 SNEGSKA (reference sequence). The CDR3 nucleotides are TGCAGTGCTGCCCCGTTACAGGGGGCTTTGGAGCAGTTCTTC. This gives the protein CSAAPLQGALEQFF.

This clonotype showed up many times. V is TRBV2 and J is TRBJ2-5; possible D gene TRBD1, 6 bases. The CDR3 extends over 15 amino acids. Germline lookup yields CDR1 SNHLY and CDR2 FYNNEI. Between the trimmed V and J ends, which lost 3 bases and 4 bases, there was a span of 15 bases. CDR3 loop: CASSEGAGSGETQYF. CDR3 nucleotides: TGTGCCAGCAGTGAGGGGGCAGGGAGTGGAGAGACCCAGTACTTC.

This clonotype was counted ten times or more. The rearrangement links TRBV20-1 to TRBJ2-1; D might be TRBD1 (6 bases). This CDR3 is built from 15 residues. Looked up from germline, CDR1 is DFQATT and CDR2 is SNEGSKA (reference sequence). V was cut by 3 bases and J by 6 bases, with 18 bases left in between. The CDR3 coding sequence is TGCAGTGCTAGTTATGGGCAGGGGTATCGCAATGAGCAGTTCTTC. Protein: CSASYGQGYRNEQFF.

This clonotype was counted only a few times. This rearrangement joins TRBV29-1 to TRBJ2-7; 8 nucleotides agree with TRBD1. The CDR3 length is 14 residues. V trimming: 2 bases; J trimming: 1 base; junction bases outside the gene matches: 4. Germline-derived CDR1 and CDR2 are SQVTM and ANQGSEA. CDR3 region: CSVELDRESYEQYF. As DNA, the CDR3 is TGCAGCGTTGAATTGGACAGGGAATCCTACGAGCAGTACTTC.

The chain recombines TRBV29-1 with TRBJ2-2, with TRBD2 identical over 12 bases. From germline, CDR1 is SQVTM and CDR2 ANQGSEA. V lost 4 bases, J lost 4 bases, and 13 bases stayed unmatched. This CDR3 is 18 amino acids long. CDR3 DNA: TGCAGCGTTGGCCCGGGACTAGCGGGTACCCGGGGCACCGGGGAGCTGTTTTTT. Protein product: CSVGPGLAGTRGTGELFF.